This is a list of T cell receptor beta chains from one sample in a study of T cell responses to AZD1222 COVID-19 vaccine. Clones were sequenced by immunoSEQ multiplex PCR, and TCRdb holds only the in-frame ones, with some missing. The profile covers under 200,000 clones, with 87% appearing a single time and approximately 2.5% taken by the ten largest. The specimen was peripheral blood, collected on day 0 of MenACWY control vaccination. Receptors were obtained from an adult in good health. CDR3s include the opening cysteine and the closing phenylalanine or tryptophan. The D gene is left open where the match is weak. Not all rows give a size; the values are once, few, many and, for expanded clones, a class.

J | V | D | size | CDR3 | DNA
TRBJ2-3 | TRBV6-5 | - | - | CASSYEGYTDTQYF | TGTGCCAGCAGTTACGAGGGATACACAGATACGCAGTATTTT
TRBJ1-1 | TRBV18 | - | once | CASSPPHTEAFF | TGTGCCAGCTCACCACCACACACTGAAGCTTTCTTT
TRBJ1-3 | TRBV18 | TRBD1 | few | CASSEQGNTGNTIYF | TGTGCCAGCTCCGAACAGGGGAATACTGGAAACACCATATATTTT
TRBJ2-1 | TRBV27 | TRBD1 | - | CASSPTGDNEQFF | TGTGCCAGCAGTCCGACAGGGGACAATGAGCAGTTCTTC
TRBJ2-2 | TRBV2 | - | once | CASTTRGTGELFF | TGTGCCAGCACCACGCGAGGGACCGGGGAGCTGTTTTTT
TRBJ2-7 | TRBV25-1 | - | - | CASGHGSTSYEQYF | TGTGCCAGCGGACATGGGTCCACCTCCTACGAGCAGTACTTC
TRBJ2-7 | TRBV7-9 | - | - | CASSSDTYEQYF | TGTGCCAGCAGCTCGGACACATACGAGCAGTACTTC
TRBJ1-1 | TRBV29-1 | - | - | CSVEGVGRNTEAFF | TGCAGCGTTGAAGGGGTCGGGAGGAACACTGAAGCTTTCTTT
TRBJ1-6 | TRBV3-1/TRBV3-2 | - | - | CASSQGAPPGWNSPLHF | TGTGCCAGCAGCCAAGGGGCCCCTCCAGGTTGGAATTCACCCCTCCACTTT
TRBJ2-3 | TRBV5-1 | TRBD2 | - | CASSRGGAPDTQYF | TGCGCCAGCAGCCGCGGGGGGGCCCCAGATACGCAGTATTTT
TRBJ1-3 | TRBV19 | - | - | CASSNPDPGNTIYF | TGTGCCAGTAGTAATCCCGACCCCGGAAACACCATATATTTT
TRBJ2-1 | TRBV7-2 | TRBD2 | - | CASSLGLAAYNEQFF | TGTGCCAGCAGCTTGGGGCTAGCGGCCTACAATGAGCAGTTCTTC
TRBJ1-4 | TRBV7-2 | - | - | CASSLGGAPNEKLFF | TGTGCCAGCAGCTTAGGCGGGGCCCCTAATGAAAAACTGTTTTTT
TRBJ2-3 | TRBV5-1 | TRBD2 | - | CASNSGISTDTQYF | TGCGCCAGCAATAGCGGGATAAGCACAGATACGCAGTATTTT
TRBJ2-3 | TRBV13 | - | once | CASSRGAGKTDTQYF | TGTGCCAGCAGCCGCGGGGCGGGGAAGACAGATACGCAGTATTTT
TRBJ1-6 | TRBV28 | - | - | CASSLGAIYNSPLHF | TGTGCCAGCAGTCTAGGAGCTATCTATAATTCACCCCTCCACTTT
TRBJ1-2 | TRBV29-1 | - | - | CSVEEGQNYGYTF | TGCAGCGTTGAAGAGGGGCAGAACTATGGCTACACCTTC
TRBJ1-5 | TRBV28 | TRBD1 | - | CASSSGQGTYQPQHF | TGTGCCAGCAGTTCAGGACAGGGGACATATCAGCCCCAGCATTTT
TRBJ2-1 | TRBV28 | - | - | CASSLREGQFF | TGTGCCAGCAGTTTAAGGGAAGGGCAGTTCTTC
TRBJ2-3 | TRBV29-1 | - | - | CSVDIQDGKRADTQYF | TGCAGCGTGGATATCCAGGACGGGAAGAGGGCAGATACGCAGTATTTT